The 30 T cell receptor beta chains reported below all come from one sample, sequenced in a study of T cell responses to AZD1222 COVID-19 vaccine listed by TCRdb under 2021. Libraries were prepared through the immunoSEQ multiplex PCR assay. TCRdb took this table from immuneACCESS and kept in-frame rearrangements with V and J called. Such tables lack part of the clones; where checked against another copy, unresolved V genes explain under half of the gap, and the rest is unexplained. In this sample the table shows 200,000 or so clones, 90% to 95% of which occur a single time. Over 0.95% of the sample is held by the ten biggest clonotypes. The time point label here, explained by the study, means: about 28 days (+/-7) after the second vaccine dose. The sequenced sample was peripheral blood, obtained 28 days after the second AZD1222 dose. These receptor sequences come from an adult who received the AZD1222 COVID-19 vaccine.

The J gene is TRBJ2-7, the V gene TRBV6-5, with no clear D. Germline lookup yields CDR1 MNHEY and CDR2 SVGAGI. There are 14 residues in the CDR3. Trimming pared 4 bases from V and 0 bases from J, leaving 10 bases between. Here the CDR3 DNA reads TGTGCCAGCAGTTCGATTCAGAACTCCTACGAGCAGTACTTC. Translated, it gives CASSSIQNSYEQYF.

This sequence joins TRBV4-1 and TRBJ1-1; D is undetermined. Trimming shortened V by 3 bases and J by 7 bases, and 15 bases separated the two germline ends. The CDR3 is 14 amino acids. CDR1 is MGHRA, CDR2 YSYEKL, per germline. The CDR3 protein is CASSHTTDLREAFF. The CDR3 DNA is TGCGCCAGCAGCCATACGACGGACCTTCGTGAAGCTTTCTTT.

CDR3 in amino acids: CASSRTDFNEKLFF. Written as DNA, the CDR3 is TGCGCCAGCAGCAGGACAGACTTCAATGAAAAACTGTTTTTT. The chain links TRBV5-1 to TRBJ1-4; TRBD1 is a possible D gene (6 bases). The CDR3 has 14 residues. V was clipped by 4 bases and J by 5 bases, with 12 bases between them. Germline V lookup: CDR1 SGHRS, CDR2 YFSETQ.

The CDR3 DNA is TGTGCCAGCAGCCAACCGGACAGGGGGGCCGGGGAGCTGTTTTTT. It translates to CASSQPDRGAGELFF. The genes are TRBV4-2 and TRBJ2-2; 10 bases match TRBD1. Trimming at V came to 2 bases and at J to 6 bases, leaving 3 bases not matched to a gene. Germline CDR1 LGHNA, CDR2 YNFKEQ. CDR3 size: 15 residues.

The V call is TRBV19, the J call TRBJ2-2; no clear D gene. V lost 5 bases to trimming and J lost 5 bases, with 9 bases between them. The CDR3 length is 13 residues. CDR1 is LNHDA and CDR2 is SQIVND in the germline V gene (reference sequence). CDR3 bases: TGTGCCAGTAGTCCAGACGGTACCGGGGAGCTGTTTTTT. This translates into CASSPDGTGELFF.

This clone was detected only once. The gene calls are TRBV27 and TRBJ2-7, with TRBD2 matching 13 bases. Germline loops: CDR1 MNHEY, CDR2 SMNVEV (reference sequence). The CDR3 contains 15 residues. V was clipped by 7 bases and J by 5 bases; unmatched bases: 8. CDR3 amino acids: CASIPLAGGRHEQYF. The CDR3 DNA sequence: TGTGCCAGCATTCCACTAGCGGGGGGGCGACACGAGCAGTACTTC.

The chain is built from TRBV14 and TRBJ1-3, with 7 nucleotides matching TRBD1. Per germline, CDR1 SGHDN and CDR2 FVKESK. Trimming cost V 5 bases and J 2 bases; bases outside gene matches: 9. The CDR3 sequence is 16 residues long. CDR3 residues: CASSVRGTVAGNTIYF. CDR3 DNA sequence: TGTGCCAGCAGCGTACGAGGGACAGTGGCTGGAAACACCATATATTTT.

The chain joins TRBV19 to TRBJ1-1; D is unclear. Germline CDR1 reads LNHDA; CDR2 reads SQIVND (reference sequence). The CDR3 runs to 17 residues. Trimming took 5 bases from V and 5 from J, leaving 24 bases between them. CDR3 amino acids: CASSPAGGRIPRTEAFF. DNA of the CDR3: TGTGCCAGTAGTCCCGCGGGCGGTCGTATCCCCAGAACTGAAGCTTTCTTT.

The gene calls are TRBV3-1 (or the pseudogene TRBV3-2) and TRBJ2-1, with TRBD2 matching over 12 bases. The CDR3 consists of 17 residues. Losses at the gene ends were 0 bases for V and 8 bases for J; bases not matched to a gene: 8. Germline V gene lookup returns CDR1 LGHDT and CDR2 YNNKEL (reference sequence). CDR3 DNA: TGTGCCAGCAGCCAAGATAATCTAGCGGGGGGGCAAGATGAGCAGTTCTTC. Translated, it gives CASSQDNLAGGQDEQFF.

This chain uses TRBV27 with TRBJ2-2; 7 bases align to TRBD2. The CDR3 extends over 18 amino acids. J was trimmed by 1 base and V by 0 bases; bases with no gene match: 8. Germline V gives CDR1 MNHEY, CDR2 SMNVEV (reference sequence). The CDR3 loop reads CASSLSARGLGNTGELFF. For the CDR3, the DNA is TGTGCCAGCAGTTTATCTGCACGCGGACTAGGGAACACCGGGGAGCTGTTTTTT.

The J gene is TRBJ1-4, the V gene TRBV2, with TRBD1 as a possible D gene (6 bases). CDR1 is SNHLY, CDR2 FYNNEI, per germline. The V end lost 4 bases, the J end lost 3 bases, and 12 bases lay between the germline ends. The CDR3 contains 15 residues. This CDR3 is CASSGQGSANEKLFF. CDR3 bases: TGTGCCAGCAGTGGGCAGGGGTCGGCTAATGAAAAACTGTTTTTT.

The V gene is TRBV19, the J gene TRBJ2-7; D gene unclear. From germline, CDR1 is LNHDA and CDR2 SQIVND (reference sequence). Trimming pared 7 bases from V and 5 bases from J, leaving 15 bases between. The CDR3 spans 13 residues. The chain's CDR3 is CASTVAKGHEQYF. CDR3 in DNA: TGTGCCAGTACCGTGGCCAAGGGCCACGAGCAGTACTTC.

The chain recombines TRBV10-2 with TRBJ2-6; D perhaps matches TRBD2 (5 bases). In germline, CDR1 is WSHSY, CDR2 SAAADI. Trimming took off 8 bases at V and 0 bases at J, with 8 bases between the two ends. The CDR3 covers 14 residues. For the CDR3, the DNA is TGCGCCAGCCGAGGAGGCTCTGGGGCCAACGTCCTGACTTTC. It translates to CASRGGSGANVLTF.

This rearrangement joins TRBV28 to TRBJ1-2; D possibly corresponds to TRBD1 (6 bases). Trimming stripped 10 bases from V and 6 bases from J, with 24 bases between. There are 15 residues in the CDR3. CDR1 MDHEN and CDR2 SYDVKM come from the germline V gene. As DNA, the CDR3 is TGTGCCACGTGGCGGGGGGCCTCGGGTATTAATGGCTACACCTTC. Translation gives CATWRGASGINGYTF.

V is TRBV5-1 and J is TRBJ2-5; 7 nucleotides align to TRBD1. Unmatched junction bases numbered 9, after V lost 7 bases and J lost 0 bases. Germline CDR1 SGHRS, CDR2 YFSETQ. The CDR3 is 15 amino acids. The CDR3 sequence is CASAEGDSYQETQYF. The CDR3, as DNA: TGCGCCAGCGCGGAAGGGGACAGTTACCAAGAGACCCAGTACTTC.

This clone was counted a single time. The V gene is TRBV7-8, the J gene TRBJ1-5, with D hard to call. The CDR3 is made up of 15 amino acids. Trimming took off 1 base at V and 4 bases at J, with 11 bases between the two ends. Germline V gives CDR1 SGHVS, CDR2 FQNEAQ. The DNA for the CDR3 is TGTGCCAGCAGCTTAGGGCCGGCTATTAATCAGCCCCAGCATTTT. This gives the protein CASSLGPAINQPQHF.

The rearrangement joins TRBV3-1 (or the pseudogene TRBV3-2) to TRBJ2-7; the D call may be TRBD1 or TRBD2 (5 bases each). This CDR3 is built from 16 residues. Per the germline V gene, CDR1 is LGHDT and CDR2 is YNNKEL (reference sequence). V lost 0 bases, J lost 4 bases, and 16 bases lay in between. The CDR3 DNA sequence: TGTGCCAGCAGCCAAGATATGGGGACGGGGAGATACGAGCAGTACTTC. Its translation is CASSQDMGTGRYEQYF.

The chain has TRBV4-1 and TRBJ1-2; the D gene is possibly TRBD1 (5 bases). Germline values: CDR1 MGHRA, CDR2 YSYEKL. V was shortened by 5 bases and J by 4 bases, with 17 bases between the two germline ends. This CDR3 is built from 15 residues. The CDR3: CASSGGRLGIYGYTF. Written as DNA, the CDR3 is TGCGCCAGCAGCGGGGGTCGGCTGGGAATCTATGGCTACACCTTC.

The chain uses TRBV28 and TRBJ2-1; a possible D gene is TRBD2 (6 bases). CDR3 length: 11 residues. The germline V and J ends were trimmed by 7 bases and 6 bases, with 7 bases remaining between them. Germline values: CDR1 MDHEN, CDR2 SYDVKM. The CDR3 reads CASTGVNEQFF. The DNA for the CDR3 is TGTGCCAGCACGGGGGTCAATGAGCAGTTCTTC.

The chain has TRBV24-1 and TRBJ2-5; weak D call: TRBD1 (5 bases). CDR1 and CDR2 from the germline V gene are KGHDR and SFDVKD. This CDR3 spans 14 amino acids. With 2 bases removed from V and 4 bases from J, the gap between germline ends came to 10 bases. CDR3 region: CATSDSRVRETQYF. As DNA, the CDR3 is TGTGCCACCAGTGATTCCAGGGTACGAGAGACCCAGTACTTC.

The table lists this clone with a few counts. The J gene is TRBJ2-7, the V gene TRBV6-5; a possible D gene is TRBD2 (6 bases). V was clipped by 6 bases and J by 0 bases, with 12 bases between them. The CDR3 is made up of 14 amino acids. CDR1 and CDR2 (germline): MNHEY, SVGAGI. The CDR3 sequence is CASRPVGGSYEQYF. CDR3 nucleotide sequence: TGTGCCAGCAGGCCCGTGGGAGGCTCCTACGAGCAGTACTTC.

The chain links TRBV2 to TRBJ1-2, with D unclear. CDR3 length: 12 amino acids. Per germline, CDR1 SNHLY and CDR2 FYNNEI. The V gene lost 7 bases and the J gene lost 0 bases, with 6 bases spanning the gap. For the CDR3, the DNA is TGTGCCAGCAACGCAGCTAACTATGGCTACACCTTC. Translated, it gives CASNAANYGYTF.

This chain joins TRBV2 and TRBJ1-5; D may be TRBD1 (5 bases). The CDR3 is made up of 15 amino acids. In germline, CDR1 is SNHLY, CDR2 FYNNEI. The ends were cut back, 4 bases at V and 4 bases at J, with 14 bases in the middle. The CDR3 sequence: CASSGGRAINQPQHF. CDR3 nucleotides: TGTGCCAGCAGTGGGGGACGGGCGATTAATCAGCCCCAGCATTTT.

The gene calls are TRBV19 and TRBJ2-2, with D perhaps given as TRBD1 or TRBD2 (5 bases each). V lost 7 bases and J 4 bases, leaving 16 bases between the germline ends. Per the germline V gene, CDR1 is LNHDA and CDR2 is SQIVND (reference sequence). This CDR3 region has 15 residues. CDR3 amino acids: CASKRGPSFTGELFF. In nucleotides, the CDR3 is TGTGCCAGTAAAAGGGGACCTTCTTTCACCGGGGAGCTGTTTTTT.

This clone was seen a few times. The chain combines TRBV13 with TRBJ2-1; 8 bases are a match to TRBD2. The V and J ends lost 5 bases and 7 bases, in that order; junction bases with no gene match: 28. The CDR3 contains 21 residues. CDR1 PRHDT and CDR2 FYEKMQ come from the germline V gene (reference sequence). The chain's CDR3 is CASSPDLGRSQSRGGRNEQFF. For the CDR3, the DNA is TGTGCCAGCAGCCCCGACTTGGGACGGTCACAGTCCCGGGGGGGCCGGAATGAGCAGTTCTTC.

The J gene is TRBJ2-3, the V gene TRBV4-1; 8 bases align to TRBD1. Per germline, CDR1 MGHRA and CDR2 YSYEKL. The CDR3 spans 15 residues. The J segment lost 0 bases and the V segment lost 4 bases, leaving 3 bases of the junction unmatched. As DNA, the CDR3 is TGCGCCAGCAGCCTCCGGACAGGGAGCACAGATACGCAGTATTTT. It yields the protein CASSLRTGSTDTQYF.

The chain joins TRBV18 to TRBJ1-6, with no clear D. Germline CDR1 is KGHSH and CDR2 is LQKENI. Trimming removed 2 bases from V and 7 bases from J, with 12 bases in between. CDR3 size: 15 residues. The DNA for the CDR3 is TGTGCCAGCTCACCAACCCGAGGGTTGAATTCACCCCTCCACTTT. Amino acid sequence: CASSPTRGLNSPLHF.

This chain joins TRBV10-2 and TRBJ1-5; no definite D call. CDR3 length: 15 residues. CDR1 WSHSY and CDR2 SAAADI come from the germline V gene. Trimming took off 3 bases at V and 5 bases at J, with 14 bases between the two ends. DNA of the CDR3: TGCGCCAGCAGTGAATTAAGGCCCCCGGATCAGCCCCAGCATTTT. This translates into CASSELRPPDQPQHF.

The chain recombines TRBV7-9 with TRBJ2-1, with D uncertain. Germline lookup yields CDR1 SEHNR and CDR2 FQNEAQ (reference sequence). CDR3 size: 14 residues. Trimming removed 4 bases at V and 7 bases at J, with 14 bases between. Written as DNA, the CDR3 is TGTGCCAGCAGCTCCGCTTCCAGTGTGAATGAGCAGTTCTTC. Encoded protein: CASSSASSVNEQFF.

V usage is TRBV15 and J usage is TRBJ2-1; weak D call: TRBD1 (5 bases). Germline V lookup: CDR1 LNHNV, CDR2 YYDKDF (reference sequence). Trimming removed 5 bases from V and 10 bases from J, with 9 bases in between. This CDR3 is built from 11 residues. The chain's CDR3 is CATSAGWEQFF. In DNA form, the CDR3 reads TGTGCCACCAGCGCAGGGTGGGAGCAGTTCTTC.